What follows describes a single T cell receptor (beta chain). This sample was taken from a study of blood T cell repertoires in COVID-19. Whole-study context: The analysed material was cDNA or gDNA that came from T cells, B-cell-depleted T cells, or PBMCs.

Seattle participants joined during active infection and were tracked over time. Generated by immunoSEQ multiplex PCR, the TCRdb table keeps only in-frame clones and is missing some. The top ten clones hold about 4.8% of a sample with fewer than 200,000 clones, around 92% of them seen once. CDR1 and CDR2 (germline): SGHTA, FQGNSA. The CDR3 totals 15 residues. J lost 5 bases, V lost 5 bases, and 10 bases had no gene match. Material for sequencing was peripheral blood. The TCR comes from a man aged 25-45 years with COVID-19, enrolled during active disease. The V gene is TRBV7-2, the J gene TRBJ1-2, with 8 positions matching TRBD1. The CDR3 loop reads CASSRRTGTFYGYTF. The CDR3 region has the DNA TGTGCCAGCAGCAGACGGACAGGGACCTTTTATGGCTACACCTTC. Full variable domain (missing parts from reference TRBV7-2 and TRBJ1-2): GAGVSQSPSNKVTEKGKDVELRCDPISGHTALYWYRQSLGQGLEFLIYFQGNSAPDKSGLPSDRFSAERTGGSVSTLTIQRTQQEDSAVYLCASSRRTGTFYGYTFGSGTRLTVV.